This TCR beta chain was recorded in a study of blood T cell repertoires in COVID-19. As for the study in general: Italy, Spain and the United States were the sources of the convalescent and acute COVID-19 samples.

Per the study methods: Reference gene primer amplification yielded estimated nucleated cell counts. Assay used: immunoSEQ multiplex PCR; TCRdb lists only in-frame clones, some missing. V and J calls and clone size come straight from that table; D and trimming were deduced from the DNA. Of about 320,000 clones listed, around 84% are singletons. Trimming took off 2 bases at V and 5 bases at J, with 16 bases between the two ends. There are 15 residues in the CDR3. Germline loops: CDR1 SGHRS, CDR2 YFSETQ. Ages ranged from 18 to 89 years, with residence in approximately 23 US areas. The source material was PBMCs or T cells enriched from blood (not recorded which). This TCR was recovered from a woman aged 25 to 39 who had been exposed to COVID-19. This chain joins TRBV5-1 and TRBJ1-2; a possible D gene is TRBD1 (5 bases). CDR3 sequence: CASSFFGQGPYGYTF. The CDR3 DNA sequence: TGCGCCAGCAGCTTCTTCGGACAAGGCCCATATGGCTACACCTTC. Variable domain in full (rest from reference TRBV5-1 and TRBJ1-2): KAGVTQTPRYLIKTRGQQVTLSCSPISGHRSVSWYQQTPGQGLQFLFEYFSETQRNKGNFPGRFSGRQFSNSRSEMNVSTLELGDSALYLCASSFFGQGPYGYTFGSGTRLTVV.